Sequencing of this T cell receptor (beta chain) was carried out in a study of beta chain features in type 1 diabetes (dated by TCRdb to 2016 to 2018). With regard to the full study: No differences in mean age, gender distribution, total cell number or subset yield were found between patients and healthy donors. The study compared the TCRB repertoires of sorted circulating CD4+ T cell subsets in recently diagnosed type 1 diabetes patients with those in matched healthy donors. Whereas all 30 or so donors provided naive and central memory subsets, regulatory and stem cell-like memory subsets were isolated from just 8 patients and about 8 healthy donors. Across all samples, fewer than 130 million sorted cells were examined, and cell number per subset correlated strongly with RNA yield.

The CDR3 runs 14 residues from the cysteine to the phenylalanine. The CDR3 DNA has 42 bases and is translated from base 1. V and J are trimmed by 3 bases and 2 bases, and the gene matches miss 3 bases of the junction. CDR1 and CDR2 are drawn from the germline V gene: SGHRS, YFSETQ. The paper's findings and limits, for the study overall: The naive, central memory and regulatory TCRB repertoires appeared to resemble one another more closely among patients than among healthy donors. Only small numbers of individuals were included in the HLA sub-analyses, which left unresolved whether HLA type had any influence on TCRB rearrangement. Sequencing cDNA rather than genomic DNA could over-represent highly expressing activated cells, although activation and CD3 levels did not differ between groups. In all four CD4+ subsets, TCRB CDR3 length was moderately but significantly shorter in type 1 diabetes patients. Fewer insertions and more nucleotide deletions at VDJ recombination sites were observed in patients with type 1 diabetes, implying thymic rearrangement abnormalities. PCR might favor shorter templates, but patient and control samples were amplified and corrected together, so any skew would affect both groups equally.

This clone was counted between two and nine times. Its antigen is not yet known. One base away there is no much larger clone; base qualities are not given. The same CDR3 can be traced to other DNA sequences in this sample. All of the isolated RNA was reverse transcribed with the High Capacity cDNA Reverse Transcription Kit, so expressed TCRB transcripts were sequenced. Naive, central memory and regulatory T cell samples underwent deep immunoSEQ sequencing, averaging about 3.57 million total reads per sample. Sorted cells were lysed in RLT buffer and RNA was extracted with DNase-treated RNeasy Micro or Mini kits, depending on cell number. To prevent cross-contamination, each cell subset was processed individually, whereas patient and healthy donor samples were processed jointly. The immunoSEQ multiplex PCR was used to amplify TCRB sequences from cDNA, yielding 87-bp fragments that span the CDR3 region. Sequencing of the amplicons was done on the Illumina HiSeq platform. In the source study's methods: PCR bias was computationally corrected using synthetic template baselines, reads within Hamming distance 2 were collapsed, and singletons that could not be merged were discarded. Reads were aligned against IMGT to assign V, D and J genes, CDR3 length and insertions or deletions at six rearrangement sites. Clonotype counts were normalized to sorted cell number within each subset before computing true diversity and Gini coefficients with the tcR R package. The overlap coefficient, calculated on TCRB nucleotide sequences, was used to quantify repertoire sharing. Out-of-frame TCRB sequences from naive cells were analyzed as a proxy for the pre-selection repertoire. TCRdb took this table from immuneACCESS and kept in-frame rearrangements with V and J called. Such tables lack part of the clones; where checked against another copy, unresolved V genes explain under half of the gap, and the rest is unexplained. V and J calls and clone size are as listed in that table; D and trimming were resolved from the DNA. Recorded for this sample are 640,000 or so clones; roughly 13% of them occurred a single time. The ten largest clones represent approximately 0.021% of the sample.

A single peripheral blood draw of approximately 120 mL on average was collected from each donor into heparinised tubes. Naive, central memory, regulatory and stem cell-like memory CD4+ T cells were sorted on a BD FACSAria II using a panel including CD45RO, CCR7, CD25, CD127, CD95 and CD27. All sorted populations exceeded 95% purity. PBMCs were isolated immediately by Lymphoprep density gradient centrifugation and stained directly without culture. To minimize batch effects, samples were stained and sorted in pairs, one healthy donor with one patient per experiment. The V and J segments used are TRBV5-1 and TRBJ2-3, and TRBD2 aligns with 7 junction nucleotides. This clonotype was sampled from a man between 18 and 29 years old with type 1 diabetes. The sample consisted of naive CD4+ T cells from blood. In the paper's terms, the cell subset or site label means: true naive CD4+ T cells. The CDR3 amino acid sequence is: CASSSGRDTDTQYF. The bases are TGCGCCAGCAGCTCGGGGAGGGACACAGATACGCAGTATTTT.